These 4 T cell receptor beta chains originate from one sample sequenced in a study of T cell responses to AZD1222 COVID-19 vaccine (dated by TCRdb to the early 2020s). Library preparation employed the immunoSEQ multiplex PCR assay. TCRdb's version of the immuneACCESS table is confined to in-frame rearrangements and falls short of the full clone set. An unresolved V gene accounts for under half of the shortfall where checked; the remainder is of unknown origin. Counted in this sample were about 140,000 clones; nearly 95% of them appeared once. The ten largest account for approximately 2.2% of the sample. The sample's time point label, in plain terms: baseline before first vaccination. This material consisted of peripheral blood, taken on day 0 of AZD1222 vaccination. The receptor set was obtained from an adult in good health.

This chain connects TRBV4-1 to TRBJ1-1; the D gene is possibly TRBD1 (5 bases). The CDR3 sequence is 13 residues long. V shed 4 bases and J shed 4 bases, with 10 bases lying between them. Looked up from germline, CDR1 is MGHRA and CDR2 is YSYEKL. Here the CDR3 reads CASSRAGGTEAFF. CDR3 sequence (DNA): TGCGCCAGCAGCCGCGCGGGGGGCACTGAAGCTTTCTTT.

The V and J genes are TRBV29-1 and TRBJ1-6; TRBD1 agrees at 8 bases. This CDR3 region has 14 residues. V was clipped by 6 bases and J by 9 bases; unmatched bases: 10. From germline, CDR1 is SQVTM and CDR2 ANQGSEA. The DNA of the CDR3 is TGCAGCGTCAACAGGGGGAGGAGTGGTTCACCCCTCCACTTT. Its translation: CSVNRGRSGSPLHF.

The chain employs TRBV10-3 and TRBJ2-3, with TRBD2 matching 7 bases. The CDR3 totals 18 residues. Germline V CDR1 and CDR2: ENHRY, SYGVKD. V lost 3 bases, J lost 0 bases, and 12 bases stayed unmatched. CDR3 region: CAISDNRGGSPSTDTQYF. CDR3 DNA sequence: TGTGCCATCAGTGATAATCGGGGCGGGAGTCCTAGCACAGATACGCAGTATTTT.

V is TRBV7-9 and J is TRBJ1-1; D is ambiguous. The V end was cut by 0 bases, the J end by 0 bases, with 8 bases between. Per germline, CDR1 SEHNR and CDR2 FQNEAQ (reference sequence). The length of the CDR3 is 15 residues. The CDR3 loop reads CASSLAADLNTEAFF. The CDR3 nucleotides are TGTGCCAGCAGCTTAGCGGCGGACTTGAACACTGAAGCTTTCTTT.